A single sample is the source of the 14 T cell receptor beta chains below, sequenced in a study of shared clonotypes between healthy human individuals. TCRdb's copy holds only in-frame clones and misses some; the assay was immunoSEQ multiplex PCR. The sample has approximately 440,000 clones, about 74% seen once; the top ten hold 12%. Sample: PBMCs. The receptors were gathered from a woman aged 40-49 years in good health. Some clones in this sample may be carry-over from other donors' samples.

The chain has TRBV6-5 and TRBJ2-7, with D maybe TRBD1 (6 bases). Looked up from germline, CDR1 is MNHEY and CDR2 is SVGAGI. With 2 bases removed from V and 3 bases from J, the gap between germline ends came to 14 bases. The length of the CDR3 is 15 residues. The DNA for the CDR3 is TGTGCCAGCAGTTACGGACAGCCCCGCTTCTACGAGCAGTACTTC. It codes for CASSYGQPRFYEQYF.

Worth noting for this clone: Other DNA sequences in this specimen translate into the identical CDR3. The chain links TRBV6-1 to TRBJ2-5; D possibly corresponds to TRBD2 (5 bases). The CDR3 contains 13 residues. In germline, CDR1 is MNHNS, CDR2 SASEGT. V shed 4 bases and J shed 7 bases, with 13 bases lying between them. CDR3 region: CASSASEGRTQYF. The CDR3 DNA reads TGTGCCAGCAGTGCGAGCGAGGGAAGGACCCAGTACTTC.

This clone was seen a few times. A much larger clone lies one base from this, so it may be a read error. This likely comes from a read error, as the CDR3 has no conserved phenylalanine or tryptophan at its end. V is TRBV6-6 and J is TRBJ1-1; D possibly corresponds to TRBD1 (6 bases). CDR1 and CDR2 (germline): MNHNY, SVGAGI (reference sequence). This CDR3 is built from 13 residues. V lost 4 bases and J 5 bases, leaving 11 bases between the germline ends. CDR3 amino acids: CASSSRGRTEAFL. Written as DNA, the CDR3 is TGTGCCAGCAGTTCCAGGGGAAGGACTGAAGCTTTCCTT.

This clone was picked up many times. Within the sample, other DNA sequences also encode this same CDR3. This chain connects TRBV29-1 to TRBJ2-7, with 7 nucleotides matching TRBD1. The V segment lost 2 bases and the J segment 5 bases; nucleotides outside the gene matches: 6. The CDR3 has 13 residues. Germline V gene lookup returns CDR1 SQVTM and CDR2 ANQGSEA. This CDR3 is CSVERGQGDEQYF. CDR3 nucleotides: TGCAGCGTTGAAAGGGGTCAGGGGGACGAGCAGTACTTC.

The V call is TRBV6-1, the J call TRBJ2-1; TRBD1 might be the D (6 bases). Trimming stripped 4 bases from V and 0 bases from J, with 10 bases between. This CDR3 spans 15 amino acids. Per germline, CDR1 MNHNS and CDR2 SASEGT. CDR3 bases: TGTGCCAGCAGTGGAGACAGGAGCTCCTACAATGAGCAGTTCTTC. Amino acids: CASSGDRSSYNEQFF.

This sequence joins TRBV27 and TRBJ2-7; 7 nucleotides line up with TRBD1. Unmatched junction bases numbered 8, after V lost 6 bases and J lost 3 bases. The CDR3 extends over 14 amino acids. Per germline, CDR1 MNHEY and CDR2 SMNVEV (reference sequence). Here the CDR3 DNA reads TGTGCCAGCAGCGCCGGGACAGTCTTCTACGAGCAGTACTTC. It yields the protein CASSAGTVFYEQYF.

V gene TRBV7-2 combines with J gene TRBJ2-4; the D gene is possibly TRBD1 (6 bases). The CDR3 extends over 13 amino acids. The ends were cut back, 5 bases at V and 13 bases at J, with 18 bases in the middle. The germline V gene has CDR1 SGHTA and CDR2 FQGNSA. The CDR3 nucleotides read TGTGCCAGCAGCAACGACAGGTCCAACACCCAGTACTTC. Translating it yields CASSNDRSNTQYF.

V gene TRBV29-1 combines with J gene TRBJ1-2; TRBD1 is a possible D gene (5 bases). V lost 0 bases, J lost 1 base, and 15 bases lay in between. In germline, CDR1 is SQVTM, CDR2 ANQGSEA. CDR3 size: 16 residues. CDR3: CSVEDLGQGFNYGYTF. The CDR3, as DNA: TGCAGCGTTGAAGACCTGGGGCAGGGATTTAACTATGGCTACACCTTC.

As for this clone: Possible read error: a much larger clone is one base away. The same CDR3 arises from other DNA sequences in this sample as well. The J gene is TRBJ2-1, the V gene TRBV7-3; 7 bases line up with TRBD2. CDR1 SGHTA and CDR2 FQGTGA come from the germline V gene. J lost 10 bases, V lost 2 bases, and 8 bases had no gene match. The CDR3 is 14 residues long. The CDR3 DNA follows: TGTGCCAGCAGCTTACTAGCGGCCGATGGCGAGCAGTTCTTC. Its translation is CASSLLAADGEQFF. Based on the CDR3 plus reference TRBV7-3 and TRBJ2-1, the full variable domain is GAGVSQTPSNKVTEKGKYVELRCDPISGHTALYWYRQSLGQGPEFLIYFQGTGAADDSGLPNDRFFAVRPEGSVSTLKIQRTERGDSAVYLCASSLLAADGEQFFGPGTRLTVL.

V and J are TRBV28 and TRBJ1-1, with D perhaps matching TRBD1 (5 bases). Trimming cost V 8 bases and J 0 bases, with 13 bases left between them. Germline CDR1 MDHEN, CDR2 SYDVKM. The CDR3 contains 14 residues. Written as DNA, the CDR3 is TGTGCCAGCTTTCCGGGGGACCTGAACACTGAAGCTTTCTTT. Encoded protein: CASFPGDLNTEAFF.

Worth noting for this clone: Other nucleotide sequences from this sample produce the same CDR3. The CDR3 coding sequence is TGTGCCAGCAGTTTATCTTTAGCGGGAGTCTACGAGCAGTACTTC. It codes for CASSLSLAGVYEQYF. The V call is TRBV27, the J call TRBJ2-7; 9 positions match TRBD2. The V segment lost 0 bases and the J segment 3 bases; nucleotides outside the gene matches: 3. This CDR3 spans 15 amino acids. The V gene's germline CDR1 is MNHEY and CDR2 SMNVEV (reference sequence).

The V call is TRBV28, the J call TRBJ2-1; a possible D gene is TRBD1 (6 bases). In germline, CDR1 is MDHEN, CDR2 SYDVKM. There are 13 residues in the CDR3. Trimming took 7 bases from V and 9 from J, leaving 16 bases between them. The CDR3 DNA reads TGTGCCAGCACCGGAGGAGGCAGGGGTGAGCAGTTCTTC. As protein: CASTGGGRGEQFF.

The chain is built from TRBV27 and TRBJ1-5, with D unresolved. V lost 6 bases and J lost 2, with 14 bases in between. Germline V gene sequence: CDR1 MNHEY, CDR2 SMNVEV (reference sequence). This CDR3 is 15 amino acids long. CDR3 bases: TGTGCCAGCAGCTTAAGGCATCCGGGCAATCAGCCCCAGCATTTT. Residues: CASSLRHPGNQPQHF.

The chain couples TRBV7-2 to TRBJ2-7, with 10 nucleotides matching TRBD2. Germline V lookup: CDR1 SGHTA, CDR2 FQGNSA. This CDR3 contains 16 residues. The V segment lost 4 bases and the J segment 5 bases; nucleotides outside the gene matches: 11. Written as DNA, the CDR3 is TGTGCCAGCAGCTACTCACGACTAGCGGGTGTCCACGAGCAGTACTTC. This codes for CASSYSRLAGVHEQYF. The full variable domain, with the rest looked up from reference TRBV7-2 and TRBJ2-7, is GAGVSQSPSNKVTEKGKDVELRCDPISGHTALYWYRQSLGQGLEFLIYFQGNSAPDKSGLPSDRFSAERTGGSVSTLTIQRTQQEDSAVYLCASSYSRLAGVHEQYFGPGTRLTVT.